This T cell receptor (beta chain) was recovered during a study of shared clonotypes between healthy human individuals. As to this clone: The likely explanation is a read error, given a far larger clone one base away.

This CDR3 is built from 13 residues. Germline lookup yields CDR1 SGHVS and CDR2 FNYEAQ. Trimming left V 1 base short and J 2 bases short, with 6 bases between. Data came from immunoSEQ multiplex PCR; TCRdb stores just in-frame clones and leaves some out. The top ten hold approximately 0.95% of the sample, which has some 1.1 million clones, 77% seen once. The TCR was taken from a man in his late teens or twenties in good health. Some clones in this sample may be carry-over from other donors' samples. Sequenced: memory CD4+ T cells from PBMCs. Subset given: CD45RA-negative fraction. The chain carries TRBV7-6 and TRBJ2-7; tentative D call: TRBD1 (5 bases). The DNA for the CDR3 is TGTGCCAGCAGCTTAGGCAGGGCCTACGAGCAGTACTTC. The encoded protein is CASSLGRAYEQYF.